The 15 T cell receptor beta chains given below trace back to one sample, sequenced in a study of blood T cell repertoires in COVID-19. Generated by immunoSEQ multiplex PCR, the TCRdb table keeps only in-frame clones and is missing some. The sample comprises about 120,000 clones, over 70% of which are singletons, and roughly 29% rests with the top ten. The sequenced sample consisted of peripheral blood. The receptor source for this set is a woman in her seventies with acute or convalescent COVID-19.

V and J are TRBV19 and TRBJ2-2, with D possibly being TRBD1 (5 bases). The CDR3 covers 15 residues. Germline V gene sequence: CDR1 LNHDA, CDR2 SQIVND (reference sequence). Trimming removed 4 bases at V and 5 bases at J, with 14 bases between. This chain's CDR3 is CASSTHGAETGELFF. Written as DNA, the CDR3 is TGTGCCAGTAGTACTCATGGGGCGGAAACCGGGGAGCTGTTTTTT.

The gene calls are TRBV18 and TRBJ1-1; 9 bases align to TRBD1. The CDR3 has 16 amino acids. Per germline, CDR1 KGHSH and CDR2 LQKENI. Trimming took 2 bases from V and 4 from J; bases not matched to a gene: 8. Written as DNA, the CDR3 is TGTGCCAGCTCACCAAGTATGGGACAGGGCGCCACTGAAGCTTTCTTT. Translation gives CASSPSMGQGATEAFF.

The chain is built from TRBV10-3 and TRBJ2-2; 7 nucleotides align to TRBD1. Germline lookup yields CDR1 ENHRY and CDR2 SYGVKD. CDR3 length: 15 amino acids. V trimming: 3 bases; J trimming: 3 bases; junction bases outside the gene matches: 4. The CDR3 region has the DNA TGTGCCATCAGTGAAGGACAGGAATACACCGGGGAGCTGTTTTTT. It yields the protein CAISEGQEYTGELFF.

The rearrangement joins TRBV27 to TRBJ2-7, with a weak D call TRBD2 (6 bases). Looked up from germline, CDR1 is MNHEY and CDR2 is SMNVEV (reference sequence). V was pared by 8 bases and J by 1 base, with 15 bases between. The CDR3 spans 14 residues. The CDR3 sequence is CASRTGTGSYEQYF. DNA for the CDR3: TGTGCCAGCCGTACCGGGACTGGGTCCTACGAGCAGTACTTC.

The chain joins TRBV7-6 to TRBJ2-4, with a possible D match to TRBD2 (7 bases). V dropped 1 base and J dropped 4 bases, with 14 bases sitting between them. The CDR3 loop spans 16 amino acids. Germline CDR1 is SGHVS and CDR2 is FNYEAQ. Here the CDR3 DNA reads TGTGCCAGCAGCTTAGAGGGGGGGACCCAAAAAAACATTCAGTACTTC. It is translated as CASSLEGGTQKNIQYF. The complete variable domain, with remaining parts taken from reference TRBV7-6 and TRBJ2-4, reads GAGVSQSPRYKVTKRGQDVALRCDPISGHVSLYWYRQALGQGPEFLTYFNYEAQQDKSGLPNDRFSAERPEGSISTLTIQRTEQRDSAMYRCASSLEGGTQKNIQYFGAGTRLSVL.

The chain uses TRBV3-1 (or the pseudogene TRBV3-2) and TRBJ1-6; D uncertain. CDR1 is LGHDT, CDR2 YNNKEL, per germline (reference sequence). Trimming took off 1 base at V and 0 bases at J, with 10 bases between the two ends. CDR3 size: 17 residues. CDR3 residues: CASSQGWSSSYNSPLHF. CDR3 coding DNA: TGTGCCAGCAGCCAAGGTTGGTCGAGCTCCTATAATTCACCCCTCCACTTT.

The chain combines TRBV28 with TRBJ1-1; D call uncertain. Germline CDR1 is MDHEN and CDR2 is SYDVKM. The V end was cut by 7 bases, the J end by 5 bases, with 11 bases between. The CDR3 is 12 amino acids. The CDR3 reads CASISRRTEAFF. The CDR3 DNA follows: TGTGCCAGCATCTCGCGGCGTACTGAAGCTTTCTTT.

In its sample, this clone was seen a few times. CDR3 in amino acids: CASSLNNRGTEAFF. CDR3 nucleotides: TGTGCCAGCAGCTTGAATAACAGGGGCACTGAAGCTTTCTTT. The chain joins TRBV5-6 to TRBJ1-1, with TRBD1 matching 7 bases. V gave up 1 base and J gave up 4 bases; unmatched junction bases: 4. Germline CDR1 is SGHDT and CDR2 is YYEEEE. This CDR3 contains 14 residues.

The chain recombines TRBV19 with TRBJ1-6; 7 bases are shared with TRBD1. The CDR3 totals 15 residues. V lost 6 bases to trimming and J lost 10 bases; unmatched junction nucleotides: 12. Germline V gene sequence: CDR1 LNHDA, CDR2 SQIVND (reference sequence). The DNA of the CDR3 is TGTGCCAGTAGCCGGACGGGACAGATAGCCTCACCCCTCCACTTT. Translating gives CASSRTGQIASPLHF.

The V and J genes are TRBV6-5 and TRBJ2-5; TRBD1 might be the D (5 bases). The CDR3 runs to 13 residues. V dropped 5 bases and J dropped 3 bases, with 10 bases sitting between them. Germline CDR1 is MNHEY and CDR2 is SVGAGI. The DNA for the CDR3 is TGTGCCAGCAGTAGACAGTTCGAAGAGACCCAGTACTTC. Protein sequence: CASSRQFEETQYF.

The V call is TRBV28, the J call TRBJ1-1; D uncertain. This CDR3 contains 14 residues. CDR1 and CDR2 from the germline V gene are MDHEN and SYDVKM. V was trimmed by 4 bases and J by 5 bases, leaving 14 bases between them. CDR3 in amino acids: CASSSQSYATEAFF. CDR3 coding DNA: TGTGCCAGCAGTTCACAGTCTTATGCGACTGAAGCTTTCTTT.

This sequence joins TRBV30 and TRBJ1-3, with D perhaps TRBD1 (6 bases). V was pared by 2 bases and J by 0 bases, with 14 bases between. CDR1 GTSNPN and CDR2 SVGIG come from the germline V gene (reference sequence). CDR3 length: 16 residues. The CDR3: CAWSRGFGTSGNTIYF. The DNA for the CDR3 is TGTGCCTGGAGTAGGGGGTTTGGCACCTCTGGAAACACCATATATTTT.

The chain uses TRBV28 and TRBJ1-6, with TRBD1 identical over 9 bases. V gave up 2 bases and J gave up 3 bases; unmatched junction bases: 5. Germline CDR1 reads MDHEN; CDR2 reads SYDVKM. The CDR3 has 17 residues. The CDR3 nucleotides are TGTGCCAGCAGTTTAGACGGGACAGGGTACTATAATTCACCCCTCCACTTT. Protein sequence: CASSLDGTGYYNSPLHF.

The genes are TRBV2 and TRBJ1-1, with 10 bases fitting TRBD1. The CDR3 runs to 13 residues. Trimming cost V 6 bases and J 7 bases; bases outside gene matches: 5. Germline CDR1 SNHLY, CDR2 FYNNEI. Written as DNA, the CDR3 is TGTGCCAGCAGGGGACAGGGGAGGGTTGAAGCTTTCTTT. The encoded protein is CASRGQGRVEAFF.

The chain recombines TRBV5-1 with TRBJ1-2, with D possibly being TRBD1 (6 bases). Per the germline V gene, CDR1 is SGHRS and CDR2 is YFSETQ. Trimming cost V 0 bases and J 1 base, with 10 bases left between them. CDR3 size: 15 residues. The DNA of the CDR3 is TGCGCCAGCAGCTTGGAGGGGACAAGTAACTATGGCTACACCTTC. Translated: CASSLEGTSNYGYTF.